This entry lists 20 T cell receptor beta chains sequenced from one sample in a study of T cell responses to AZD1222 COVID-19 vaccine. Repertoires were generated with immunoSEQ multiplex PCR, while TCRdb's copy carries only in-frame clones and drops some. The sample has about 85,000 clones, roughly nine tenths seen once. This sample comprised peripheral blood, obtained on day 0 of AZD1222 vaccination. The receptors shown here come from an adult in good health.

The gene calls are TRBV10-3 and TRBJ2-3; the match to TRBD1 covers 8 bases. The V segment lost 0 bases and the J segment 3 bases; nucleotides outside the gene matches: 2. Germline V gene sequence: CDR1 ENHRY, CDR2 SYGVKD. This CDR3 is built from 15 residues. The CDR3 sequence is CAISESTGATDTQYF. The CDR3 DNA sequence: TGTGCCATCAGTGAGTCGACAGGGGCTACAGATACGCAGTATTTT.

Remarks on this clone: Other DNA sequences of this sample code for an identical CDR3. V is TRBV5-1 and J is TRBJ2-7, with 9 bases identical to TRBD1. Germline V gene lookup returns CDR1 SGHRS and CDR2 YFSETQ. Germline trimming cut 4 bases from V and 7 bases from J; bases unmatched to any gene: 6. The CDR3 has 13 residues. The chain's CDR3 is CASSPGQGREQYF. CDR3 coding DNA: TGCGCCAGCAGCCCAGGACAGGGGCGAGAGCAGTACTTC.

The genes are TRBV5-1 and TRBJ2-1; TRBD1 aligns across 9 bases. V shed 7 bases and J 5 bases; nucleotides not matched to a gene: 10. Germline assignment: CDR1 SGHRS and CDR2 YFSETQ. This CDR3 is 15 amino acids long. The CDR3 loop reads CASHPGTGTNNEQFF. The CDR3 coding sequence is TGCGCCAGCCATCCCGGGACAGGGACCAACAATGAGCAGTTCTTC.

This chain links TRBV7-3 with TRBJ2-3, with 12 bases identical to TRBD1. Per germline, CDR1 SGHTA and CDR2 FQGTGA. The CDR3 has 16 amino acids. With V trimmed by 5 bases and J by 4 bases, 7 bases remained unmatched. DNA for the CDR3: TGTGCCAGCAGCCTGACCGGGACAGGGGGCGCAGATACGCAGTATTTT. Translating it yields CASSLTGTGGADTQYF.

V gene TRBV14 combines with J gene TRBJ1-2; TRBD1 aligns across 7 bases. There are 13 residues in the CDR3. Germline values: CDR1 SGHDN, CDR2 FVKESK. V shed 4 bases, J shed 2 bases, and the junction held 1 base outside the gene matches. CDR3 nucleotide sequence: TGTGCCAGCAGCCTACAGGGGAACTATGGCTACACCTTC. It translates to CASSLQGNYGYTF.

This rearrangement joins TRBV10-3 to TRBJ1-2; TRBD1 agrees at 8 bases. The trim removed 6 bases at V and 7 bases at J, leaving 7 bases unmatched. Germline CDR1 ENHRY, CDR2 SYGVKD. This CDR3 is 13 amino acids long. For the CDR3, the DNA is TGTGCCATCAGGGACAGGGTAGAATTTGGCTACACCTTC. Amino acids: CAIRDRVEFGYTF.

This rearrangement joins TRBV24-1 to TRBJ1-6; weak D call: TRBD1 (6 bases). CDR3 length: 14 amino acids. The V gene's germline CDR1 is KGHDR and CDR2 SFDVKD. V gave up 5 bases and J gave up 7 bases, with 11 bases separating them. CDR3 region: CATSGTGQNSPLHF. CDR3 DNA: TGTGCCACCAGTGGTACAGGGCAAAATTCACCCCTCCACTTT.

This chain joins TRBV14 and TRBJ1-2; 7 nucleotides align to TRBD1. The CDR3 is made up of 15 amino acids. Germline V lookup: CDR1 SGHDN, CDR2 FVKESK. V lost 4 bases to trimming and J lost 0 bases; unmatched junction nucleotides: 5. CDR3: CASSPRDRANYGYTF. CDR3 DNA sequence: TGTGCCAGCAGCCCACGGGACAGAGCTAACTATGGCTACACCTTC.

V and J are TRBV6-5 and TRBJ1-1, with no clear D. The CDR3 sequence is 13 residues long. V was cut by 1 base and J by 0 bases, with 3 bases left in between. Germline assignment: CDR1 MNHEY and CDR2 SVGAGI. The CDR3 sequence: CASSYFVNTEAFF. Written as DNA, the CDR3 is TGTGCCAGCAGTTACTTCGTGAACACTGAAGCTTTCTTT.

As DNA, the CDR3 is TGTGCCAGCAGTCCAGGGTGGTCCTACAATGAGCAGTTCTTC. It yields the protein CASSPGWSYNEQFF. The J gene is TRBJ2-1, the V gene TRBV6-2 or TRBV6-3; possibly TRBD1 for D (5 bases). Per germline, CDR1 MNHEY and CDR2 SVGEGT. V was shortened by 5 bases and J by 1 base, with 9 bases between the two germline ends. This CDR3 has 14 residues.

The V and J genes are TRBV19 and TRBJ1-1, with D uncertain. The CDR3 is 13 residues long. V lost 6 bases to trimming and J lost 5 bases, with 13 bases between them. CDR1 is LNHDA and CDR2 is SQIVND in the germline V gene (reference sequence). CDR3 sequence: CASSPEAWTEAFF. The DNA of the CDR3 is TGTGCCAGTAGCCCAGAGGCCTGGACTGAAGCTTTCTTT.

The V call is TRBV5-4, the J call TRBJ1-2; D is unclear. V lost 4 bases and J 4 bases, leaving 14 bases between the germline ends. This CDR3 is built from 14 residues. Germline V CDR1 and CDR2: SGHNT, YYREEE (reference sequence). CDR3 sequence: CASSPTSGSYGYTF. In nucleotides, the CDR3 is TGTGCCAGCAGCCCAACGAGCGGGTCCTATGGCTACACCTTC.

This rearrangement joins TRBV18 to TRBJ1-3; maybe TRBD1 (6 bases). The CDR3 extends over 16 amino acids. Germline V gene lookup returns CDR1 KGHSH and CDR2 LQKENI. Deletions cut 3 bases from V and 2 bases from J, with 14 bases between. The CDR3 region has the DNA TGTGCCAGCTCACCGAGACAGGTGGGAACTGGAAACACCATATATTTT. It yields the protein CASSPRQVGTGNTIYF.

The chain recombines TRBV12-3 or TRBV12-4 with TRBJ1-1; no clear D. V lost 0 bases and J 3 bases, leaving 5 bases between the germline ends. CDR3 length: 13 residues. The CDR3 DNA reads TGTGCCAGCAGTTTAGCAGCGTACACTGAAGCTTTCTTT. Translating gives CASSLAAYTEAFF.

This chain links TRBV4-1 with TRBJ1-2, with no clear D. The germline V and J ends were trimmed by 1 base and 4 bases, with 7 bases remaining between them. Looked up from germline, CDR1 is MGHRA and CDR2 is YSYEKL. The CDR3 extends over 13 amino acids. The CDR3 protein is CASSQGVSYGYTF. In nucleotides, the CDR3 is TGCGCCAGCAGCCAAGGAGTTTCCTATGGCTACACCTTC.

V and J are TRBV27 and TRBJ1-2; the D gene is possibly TRBD1 (5 bases). V was trimmed by 8 bases and J by 2 bases, leaving 9 bases between them. In germline, CDR1 is MNHEY, CDR2 SMNVEV (reference sequence). The CDR3 runs 12 residues. The CDR3 DNA sequence: TGTGCCAGCGGGGGGATCAACTATGGCTACACCTTC. Its translation is CASGGINYGYTF.

The CDR3 here is CASSLDRQHNEKLFF. DNA of the CDR3: TGTGCCAGCAGCTTAGACCGGCAGCATAATGAAAAACTGTTTTTT. The V call is TRBV7-2, the J call TRBJ1-4; D remains unclear. Trimming left V 1 base short and J 4 bases short, with 10 bases between. This CDR3 is 15 amino acids long. The germline CDR1 and CDR2 sequences are SGHTA and FQGNSA.

V gene TRBV6-5 combines with J gene TRBJ2-1; D might be TRBD1 or TRBD2, each matching 5 bases. V was pared by 0 bases and J by 5 bases, with 8 bases between. The CDR3 loop spans 14 amino acids. The germline V gene encodes CDR1 MNHEY and CDR2 SVGAGI. The CDR3 is CASSYSGTNNEQFF. DNA for the CDR3: TGTGCCAGCAGTTACTCGGGGACCAACAATGAGCAGTTCTTC.

The chain has TRBV28 and TRBJ1-1; D might be TRBD1 (5 bases). The V gene's germline CDR1 is MDHEN and CDR2 SYDVKM. This CDR3 is built from 16 residues. V was trimmed by 5 bases and J by 1 base, leaving 17 bases between them. The CDR3 DNA reads as TGTGCCAGCAGTCTGCCGGCCCTAAGGGGGAACACTGAAGCTTTCTTT. This translates into CASSLPALRGNTEAFF.

The chain employs TRBV7-3 and TRBJ2-5, with TRBD2 matching 9 bases. Trimming removed 6 bases from V and 5 bases from J; junction bases left unmatched: 10. CDR1 is SGHTA, CDR2 FQGTGA, per germline. This CDR3 region has 15 residues. CDR3 residues: CASSSYSGGPETQYF. The CDR3 DNA reads TGTGCCAGCAGTTCTTATAGCGGGGGCCCGGAGACCCAGTACTTC.